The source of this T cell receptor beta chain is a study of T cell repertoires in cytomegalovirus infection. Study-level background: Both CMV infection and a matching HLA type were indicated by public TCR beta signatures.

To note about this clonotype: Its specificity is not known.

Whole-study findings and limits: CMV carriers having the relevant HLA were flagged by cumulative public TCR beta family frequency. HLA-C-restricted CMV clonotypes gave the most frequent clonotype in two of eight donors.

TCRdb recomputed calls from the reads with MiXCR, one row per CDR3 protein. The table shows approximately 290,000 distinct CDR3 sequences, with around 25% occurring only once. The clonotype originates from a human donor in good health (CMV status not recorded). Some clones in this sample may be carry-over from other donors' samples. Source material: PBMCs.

CDR3 residues: CASSFRARGRWQPQHF. In nucleotides, the CDR3 is TGTGCCAGCAGTTTCCGGGCCCGGGGGAGGTGGCAGCCCCAGCATTTT. The J gene is TRBJ1-5, the V gene TRBV28, with a possible D match to TRBD1 (5 bases). Germline V gene lookup returns CDR1 MDHEN and CDR2 SYDVKM. Trimming cost V 3 bases and J 7 bases, with 19 bases left between them. The CDR3 runs to 16 residues.